These 20 T cell receptor beta chains were all obtained from the same sample, sequenced in a study of T cell responses to AZD1222 COVID-19 vaccine. Produced via immunoSEQ multiplex PCR; TCRdb's table is partial and in-frame only. Among more than 110,000 clones listed, 85% to 90% were seen once. Sequences were derived from peripheral blood, sampled on day 0 of AZD1222 vaccination. These receptors came from an adult in good health.

This chain uses TRBV5-1 with TRBJ2-2; D possibly matches TRBD1 or TRBD2 (5 bases each). Germline-derived CDR1 and CDR2 are SGHRS and YFSETQ. V gave up 5 bases and J gave up 4 bases, with 21 bases separating them. The CDR3 runs 17 residues. CDR3 residues: CASSVSLWGRSTGELFF. The CDR3 bases are TGCGCCAGCAGTGTCTCCTTATGGGGGAGATCCACCGGGGAGCTGTTTTTT.

The V gene is TRBV6-6, the J gene TRBJ1-1; 8 positions agree with TRBD1. From germline, CDR1 is MNHNY and CDR2 SVGAGI (reference sequence). The CDR3 is 13 amino acids. The J segment lost 6 bases and the V segment lost 7 bases, leaving 7 bases of the junction unmatched. CDR3 nucleotides: TGTGCCAGCATTGGACAGGGAATCTCTGAAGCTTTCTTT. It translates to CASIGQGISEAFF.

This rearrangement joins TRBV11-2 to TRBJ1-1; D is unresolved. In germline, CDR1 is SGHAT, CDR2 FQNNGV. With 5 bases removed from V and 6 bases from J, the gap between germline ends came to 13 bases. This CDR3 contains 13 residues. CDR3 in DNA: TGTGCCAGCAGCCCCGGTATGGGAGCTGAAGCTTTCTTT. It encodes CASSPGMGAEAFF.

The chain links TRBV15 to TRBJ2-3; D possibly uses TRBD1 or TRBD2 (5 bases each). V lost 1 base to trimming and J lost 1 base, with 6 bases between them. Germline V gene lookup returns CDR1 LNHNV and CDR2 YYDKDF (reference sequence). The CDR3 is made up of 14 amino acids. The CDR3 nucleotides are TGTGCCACCAGCAGAGTGGGGGGCACAGATACGCAGTATTTT. Amino acids: CATSRVGGTDTQYF.

This rearrangement joins TRBV5-1 to TRBJ2-7; D might be TRBD1 or TRBD2, each matching 5 bases. Germline values: CDR1 SGHRS, CDR2 YFSETQ. The CDR3 consists of 15 residues. Deletions cut 4 bases from V and 2 bases from J, with 16 bases between. Written as DNA, the CDR3 is TGCGCCAGCAGCGCGTTGAGGGGCGAACCCTACGAGCAGTACTTC. Protein: CASSALRGEPYEQYF.

In its sample, this clone was seen once. The CDR3 nucleotides read TGTGCCAGCAGTCCTACGGGAAGGTCCTACAATGAGCAGTTCTTC. Translated: CASSPTGRSYNEQFF. The chain couples TRBV9 to TRBJ2-1, with D maybe TRBD2 (5 bases). CDR1 SGDLS and CDR2 YYNGEE come from the germline V gene. This CDR3 has 15 amino acids. Trimming pared 5 bases from V and 1 base from J, leaving 13 bases between.

Concerning this clone: Other DNA sequences within the sample encode an identical CDR3. The J gene is TRBJ1-3, the V gene TRBV4-1, with D unclear. Germline V gives CDR1 MGHRA, CDR2 YSYEKL. The CDR3 loop spans 15 amino acids. V lost 0 bases, J lost 0 bases, and 6 bases lay in between. In nucleotides, the CDR3 is TGCGCCAGCAGCCAAGATCTCCCCTCTGGAAACACCATATATTTT. Its translation is CASSQDLPSGNTIYF.

The chain uses TRBV9 and TRBJ2-1; 8 bases fit TRBD2. Trimming at V came to 0 bases and at J to 0 bases, leaving 5 bases not matched to a gene. The CDR3 length is 17 residues. Germline CDR1 SGDLS, CDR2 YYNGEE. The DNA of the CDR3 is TGTGCCAGCAGCGTAGAGGCGGGAGGAGGCTCCTACAATGAGCAGTTCTTC. Its translation: CASSVEAGGGSYNEQFF.

The J gene is TRBJ2-6, the V gene TRBV11-3, with D hard to call. This CDR3 spans 16 amino acids. Trimming shortened V by 1 base and J by 4 bases, and 11 bases separated the two germline ends. The germline V gene encodes CDR1 SGHNT and CDR2 YENEEA. CDR3 residues: CASSLGEFSGANVLTF. As DNA, the CDR3 is TGTGCCAGCAGCTTAGGAGAGTTCTCCGGGGCCAACGTCCTGACTTTC. Filled out from reference TRBV11-3 and TRBJ2-6, the complete variable domain reads EAGVVQSPRYKIIEKKQPVAFWCNPISGHNTLYWYLQNLGQGPELLIRYENEEAVDDSQLPKDRFSAERLKGVDSTLKIQPAELGDSAVYLCASSLGEFSGANVLTFGAGSRLTVL.

This chain connects TRBV11-2 to TRBJ2-3, with 7 bases fitting TRBD2. V was pared by 5 bases and J by 5 bases, with 13 bases of the junction left unmatched. Germline V gene sequence: CDR1 SGHAT, CDR2 FQNNGV. This CDR3 contains 16 residues. The CDR3 loop reads CASSLLAGRGIDTQYF. The CDR3, as DNA: TGTGCCAGCAGCCTTTTAGCGGGTCGGGGGATAGATACGCAGTATTTT. The full variable domain, completed using reference TRBV11-2 and TRBJ2-3, is EAGVAQSPRYKIIEKRQSVAFWCNPISGHATLYWYQQILGQGPKLLIQFQNNGVVDDSQLPKDRFSAERLKGVDSTLKIQPAKLEDSAVYLCASSLLAGRGIDTQYFGPGTRLTVL.

The V call is TRBV2, the J call TRBJ1-2; D call uncertain. Germline V gene lookup returns CDR1 SNHLY and CDR2 FYNNEI. This CDR3 is 13 amino acids long. Trimming removed 4 bases at V and 0 bases at J, with 6 bases between. CDR3 in amino acids: CASSGTTNYGYTF. CDR3 bases: TGTGCCAGCAGTGGGACTACTAACTATGGCTACACCTTC.

The rearrangement uses TRBV5-1 and TRBJ1-2; 7 nucleotides align to TRBD1. V shed 3 bases and J 10 bases; nucleotides not matched to a gene: 6. CDR3 length: 12 amino acids. CDR1 and CDR2 (germline): SGHRS, YFSETQ. The CDR3 loop reads CASSSGTEVYTF. CDR3 bases: TGCGCCAGCAGCTCCGGGACAGAGGTCTACACCTTC. Together with reference TRBV5-1 and TRBJ1-2, the CDR3 gives the full variable domain: KAGVTQTPRYLIKTRGQQVTLSCSPISGHRSVSWYQQTPGQGLQFLFEYFSETQRNKGNFPGRFSGRQFSNSRSEMNVSTLELGDSALYLCASSSGTEVYTFGSGTRLTVV.

The V call is TRBV15, the J call TRBJ1-5; TRBD1 matches at 7 bases. The CDR3 extends over 15 amino acids. V dropped 7 bases and J dropped 3; count of bases not matched to a gene: 9. Germline V gene sequence: CDR1 LNHNV, CDR2 YYDKDF (reference sequence). The CDR3 protein is CATTWDSGFNQPQHF. CDR3 DNA: TGTGCCACCACATGGGACAGTGGGTTCAATCAGCCCCAGCATTTT.

The CDR3 DNA follows: TGTGCCAGCAGCCCCGGGGTGCGGGAGGCGGACACCGGGGAGCTGTTTTTT. This encodes CASSPGVREADTGELFF. The V and J genes are TRBV4-2 and TRBJ2-2; 8 bases line up with TRBD2. The V segment lost 4 bases and the J segment 3 bases; nucleotides outside the gene matches: 10. The CDR3 has 17 residues. Germline V gives CDR1 LGHNA, CDR2 YNFKEQ.

The chain joins TRBV19 to TRBJ2-3; D is perhaps TRBD2 (6 bases). From germline, CDR1 is LNHDA and CDR2 SQIVND (reference sequence). The CDR3 extends over 15 amino acids. V lost 3 bases to trimming and J lost 2 bases, with 12 bases between them. The chain's CDR3 is CASSIQSSVTDTQYF. The CDR3 nucleotides read TGTGCCAGTAGTATTCAATCTAGCGTCACAGATACGCAGTATTTT.

The V and J genes are TRBV9 and TRBJ2-1; D possibly corresponds to TRBD2 (5 bases). Trimming pared 7 bases from V and 5 bases from J, leaving 7 bases between. The CDR3 consists of 11 residues. Germline CDR1 is SGDLS and CDR2 is YYNGEE. The CDR3 DNA reads as TGTGCCAGCGAGCGGAACAATGAGCAGTTCTTC. Translation gives CASERNNEQFF.

V usage is TRBV27 and J usage is TRBJ1-1, with 7 nucleotides matching TRBD1. The CDR3 runs to 14 residues. V shed 2 bases and J 7 bases; nucleotides not matched to a gene: 7. Germline V gene data show CDR1 as MNHEY and CDR2 as SMNVEV (reference sequence). CDR3 region: CASSLRTGVFEAFF. In DNA form, the CDR3 reads TGTGCCAGCAGTTTACGAACAGGGGTTTTTGAAGCTTTCTTT.

The rearrangement joins TRBV30 to TRBJ1-1; the match to TRBD1 covers 9 bases. V shed 5 bases, J shed 4 bases, and the junction held 8 bases outside the gene matches. The CDR3 has 14 amino acids. Germline V CDR1 and CDR2: GTSNPN, SVGIG (reference sequence). CDR3 sequence (DNA): TGTGCCTGGCGGACAGGGGTCTCGGGCACTGAAGCTTTCTTT. Amino acids: CAWRTGVSGTEAFF.

J is TRBJ2-7 and V is TRBV7-9, with TRBD1 identical over 7 bases. The CDR3 totals 12 residues. V gave up 11 bases and J gave up 2 bases; unmatched junction bases: 6. Germline values: CDR1 SEHNR, CDR2 FQNEAQ (reference sequence). CDR3 region: CASTDRAYEQYF. The CDR3 DNA reads as TGTGCCTCCACTGACAGGGCCTACGAGCAGTACTTC. The full variable domain, in which reference TRBV7-9 and TRBJ2-7 provide the parts outside the CDR3, is DTGVSQNPRHKITKRGQNVTFRCDPISEHNRLYWYRQTLGQGPEFLTYFQNEAQLEKSRLLSDRFSAERPKGSFSTLEIQRTEQGDSAMYLCASTDRAYEQYFGPGTRLTVT.

This clone was recorded only once. V and J are TRBV7-2 and TRBJ1-1; D is uncertain. The CDR3 runs to 11 residues. The germline V gene encodes CDR1 SGHTA and CDR2 FQGNSA. The ends were cut back, 6 bases at V and 4 bases at J, with 6 bases in the middle. The CDR3: CASRDGTEAFF. CDR3 DNA: TGTGCCAGCAGGGATGGCACTGAAGCTTTCTTT. Full variable domain (missing parts from reference TRBV7-2 and TRBJ1-1): GAGVSQSPSNKVTEKGKDVELRCDPISGHTALYWYRQSLGQGLEFLIYFQGNSAPDKSGLPSDRFSAERTGGSVSTLTIQRTQQEDSAVYLCASRDGTEAFFGQGTRLTVV.